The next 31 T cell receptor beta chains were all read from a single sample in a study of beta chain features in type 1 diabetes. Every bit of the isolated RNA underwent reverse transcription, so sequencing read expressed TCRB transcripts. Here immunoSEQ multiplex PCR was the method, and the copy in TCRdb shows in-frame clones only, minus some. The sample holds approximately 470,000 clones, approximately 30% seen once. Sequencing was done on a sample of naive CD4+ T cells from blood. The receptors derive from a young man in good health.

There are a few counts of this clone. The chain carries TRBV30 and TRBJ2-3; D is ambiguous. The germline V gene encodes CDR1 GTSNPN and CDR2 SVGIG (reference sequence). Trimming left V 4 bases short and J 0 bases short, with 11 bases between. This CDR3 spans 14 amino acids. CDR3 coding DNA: TGTGCCTGGAATTGGGCAACCAGCACAGATACGCAGTATTTT. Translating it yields CAWNWATSTDTQYF.

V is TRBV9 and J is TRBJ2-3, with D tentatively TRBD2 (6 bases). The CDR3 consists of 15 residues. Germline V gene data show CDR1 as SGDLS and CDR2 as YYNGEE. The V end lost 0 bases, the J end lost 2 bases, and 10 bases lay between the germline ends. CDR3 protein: CASSVVSGLTDTQYF. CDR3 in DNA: TGTGCCAGCAGCGTAGTTAGCGGCCTCACAGATACGCAGTATTTT.

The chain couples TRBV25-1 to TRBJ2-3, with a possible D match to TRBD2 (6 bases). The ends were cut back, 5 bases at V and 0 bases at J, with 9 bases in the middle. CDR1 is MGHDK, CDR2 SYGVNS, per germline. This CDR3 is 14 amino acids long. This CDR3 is CASSSSGSTDTQYF. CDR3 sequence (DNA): TGTGCCAGCAGTTCGAGCGGGAGCACAGATACGCAGTATTTT.

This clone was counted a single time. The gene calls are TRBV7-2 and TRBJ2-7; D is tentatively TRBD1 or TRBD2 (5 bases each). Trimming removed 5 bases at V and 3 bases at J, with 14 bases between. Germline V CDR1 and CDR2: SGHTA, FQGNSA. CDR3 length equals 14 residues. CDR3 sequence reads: CASSAGTAHYEQYF. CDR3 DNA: TGTGCCAGCAGCGCCGGGACGGCCCACTACGAGCAGTACTTC. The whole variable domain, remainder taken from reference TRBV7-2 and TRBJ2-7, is GAGVSQSPSNKVTEKGKDVELRCDPISGHTALYWYRQSLGQGLEFLIYFQGNSAPDKSGLPSDRFSAERTGGSVSTLTIQRTQQEDSAVYLCASSAGTAHYEQYFGPGTRLTVT.

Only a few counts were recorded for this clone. The CDR3 region has the DNA TGCAGCGTTGAAGGGAGGGAGCAGTTCTTC. Translation gives CSVEGREQFF. This sequence joins TRBV29-1 and TRBJ2-1, with D possibly matching TRBD2 (5 bases). V dropped 1 base and J dropped 10 bases, with 5 bases sitting between them. Per germline, CDR1 SQVTM and CDR2 ANQGSEA. This CDR3 contains 10 residues.

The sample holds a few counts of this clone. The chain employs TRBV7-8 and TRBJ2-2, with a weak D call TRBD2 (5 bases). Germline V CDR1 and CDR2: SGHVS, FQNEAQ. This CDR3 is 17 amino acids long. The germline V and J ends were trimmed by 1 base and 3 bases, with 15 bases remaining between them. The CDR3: CASSLVLAQGYTGELFF. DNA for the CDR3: TGTGCCAGCAGCTTAGTCCTAGCACAAGGGTACACCGGGGAGCTGTTTTTT.

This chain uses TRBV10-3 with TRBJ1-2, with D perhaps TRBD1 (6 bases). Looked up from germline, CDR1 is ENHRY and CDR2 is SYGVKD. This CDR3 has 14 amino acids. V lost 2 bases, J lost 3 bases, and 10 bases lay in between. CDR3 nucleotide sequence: TGTGCCATCAGTGAGGCAGGGGCGGACTATGGCTACACCTTC. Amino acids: CAISEAGADYGYTF.

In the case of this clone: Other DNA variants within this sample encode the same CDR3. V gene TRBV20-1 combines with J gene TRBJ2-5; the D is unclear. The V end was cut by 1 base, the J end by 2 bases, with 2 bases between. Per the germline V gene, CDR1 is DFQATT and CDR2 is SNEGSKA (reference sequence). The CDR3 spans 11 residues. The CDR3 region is CSARAQETQYF. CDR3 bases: TGCAGTGCTAGAGCGCAAGAGACCCAGTACTTC.

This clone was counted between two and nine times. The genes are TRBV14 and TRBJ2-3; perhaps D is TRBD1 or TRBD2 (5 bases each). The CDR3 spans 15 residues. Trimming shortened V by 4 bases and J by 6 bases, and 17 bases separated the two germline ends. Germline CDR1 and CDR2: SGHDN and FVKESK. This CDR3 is CASSPRGWGSDTQYF. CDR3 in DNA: TGTGCCAGCAGCCCGAGGGGCTGGGGATCGGATACGCAGTATTTT. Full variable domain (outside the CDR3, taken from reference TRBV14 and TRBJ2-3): EAGVTQFPSHSVIEKGQTVTLRCDPISGHDNLYWYRRVMGKEIKFLLHFVKESKQDESGMPNNRFLAERTGGTYSTLKVQPAELEDSGVYFCASSPRGWGSDTQYFGPGTRLTVL.

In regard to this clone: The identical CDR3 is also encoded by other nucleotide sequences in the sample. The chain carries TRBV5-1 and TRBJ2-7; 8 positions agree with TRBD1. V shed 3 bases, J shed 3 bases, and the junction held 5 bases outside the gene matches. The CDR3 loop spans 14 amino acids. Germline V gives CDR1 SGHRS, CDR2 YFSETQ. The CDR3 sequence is CASSSGQGSYEQYF. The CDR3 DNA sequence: TGCGCCAGCAGCTCCGGACAGGGAAGCTACGAGCAGTACTTC.

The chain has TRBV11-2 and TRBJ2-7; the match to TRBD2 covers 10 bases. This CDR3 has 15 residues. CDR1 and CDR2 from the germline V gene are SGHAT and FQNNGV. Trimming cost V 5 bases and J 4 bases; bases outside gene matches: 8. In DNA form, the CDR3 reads TGTGCCAGCAGCCGGGCTAGCGGGAGTCCTTACGAGCAGTACTTC. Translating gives CASSRASGSPYEQYF.

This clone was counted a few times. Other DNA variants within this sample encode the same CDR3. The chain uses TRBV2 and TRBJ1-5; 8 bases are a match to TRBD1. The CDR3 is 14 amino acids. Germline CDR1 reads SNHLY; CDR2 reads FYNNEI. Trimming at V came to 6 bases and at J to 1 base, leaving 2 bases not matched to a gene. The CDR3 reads CASSGQGSNQPQHF. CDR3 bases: TGTGCCAGCAGCGGACAGGGAAGCAATCAGCCCCAGCATTTT. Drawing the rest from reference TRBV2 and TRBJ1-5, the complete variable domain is EPEVTQTPSHQVTQMGQEVILRCVPISNHLYFYWYRQILGQKVEFLVSFYNNEISEKSEIFDDQFSVERPDGSNFTLKIRSTKLEDSAMYFCASSGQGSNQPQHFGDGTRLSIL.

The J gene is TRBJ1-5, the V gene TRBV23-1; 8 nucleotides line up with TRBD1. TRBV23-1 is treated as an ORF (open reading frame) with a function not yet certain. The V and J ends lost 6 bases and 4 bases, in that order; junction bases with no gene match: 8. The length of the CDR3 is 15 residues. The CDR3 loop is CASRAVGQDNQPQHF. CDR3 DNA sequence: TGCGCCAGCAGGGCGGTGGGACAGGATAATCAGCCCCAGCATTTT.

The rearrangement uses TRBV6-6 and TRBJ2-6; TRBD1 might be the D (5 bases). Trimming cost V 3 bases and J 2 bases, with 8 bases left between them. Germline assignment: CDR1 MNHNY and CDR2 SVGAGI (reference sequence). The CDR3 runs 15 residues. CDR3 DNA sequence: TGTGCCAGCAGTTATTCCAGGGCTGGGGCCAACGTCCTGACTTTC. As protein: CASSYSRAGANVLTF.

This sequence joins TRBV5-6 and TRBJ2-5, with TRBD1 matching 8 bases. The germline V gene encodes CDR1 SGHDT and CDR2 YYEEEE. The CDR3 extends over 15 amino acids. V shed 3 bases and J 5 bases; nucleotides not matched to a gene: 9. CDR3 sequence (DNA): TGTGCCAGCAGCTGGATAGGACAGGGTTCCGAGACCCAGTACTTC. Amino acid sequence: CASSWIGQGSETQYF.

This chain's CDR3 is CASSLAGLVEQYF. CDR3 in DNA: TGTGCCAGTAGTTTAGCGGGACTGGTCGAGCAGTACTTC. The chain couples TRBV19 to TRBJ2-7, with 8 nucleotides matching TRBD2. This CDR3 comprises 13 residues. Germline V gene lookup returns CDR1 LNHDA and CDR2 SQIVND (reference sequence). Germline trimming cut 5 bases from V and 6 bases from J; bases unmatched to any gene: 6.

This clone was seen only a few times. The CDR3 is CASSPGWSTEYNEQFF. Written as DNA, the CDR3 is TGTGCCAGCAGCCCAGGCTGGAGTACAGAATACAATGAGCAGTTCTTC. The chain joins TRBV27 to TRBJ2-1; the D is unclear. CDR3 size: 16 residues. V gave up 6 bases and J gave up 4 bases, with 19 bases separating them. Germline V gene data show CDR1 as MNHEY and CDR2 as SMNVEV (reference sequence).

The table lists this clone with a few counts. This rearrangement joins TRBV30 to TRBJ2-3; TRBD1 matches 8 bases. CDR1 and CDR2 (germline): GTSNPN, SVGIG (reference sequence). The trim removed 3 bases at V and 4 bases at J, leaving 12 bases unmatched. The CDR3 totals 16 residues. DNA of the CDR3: TGTGCCTGGAGGGCGAACTCAGGGGGCGCATCAGATACGCAGTATTTT. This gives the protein CAWRANSGGASDTQYF.

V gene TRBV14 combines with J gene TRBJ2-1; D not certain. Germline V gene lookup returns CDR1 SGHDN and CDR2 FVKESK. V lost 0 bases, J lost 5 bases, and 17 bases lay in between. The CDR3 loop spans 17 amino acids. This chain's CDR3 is CASSQDQTQRMDNEQFF. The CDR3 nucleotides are TGTGCCAGCAGCCAAGATCAGACTCAGAGGATGGACAATGAGCAGTTCTTC. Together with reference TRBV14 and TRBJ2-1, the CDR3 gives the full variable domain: EAGVTQFPSHSVIEKGQTVTLRCDPISGHDNLYWYRRVMGKEIKFLLHFVKESKQDESGMPNNRFLAERTGGTYSTLKVQPAELEDSGVYFCASSQDQTQRMDNEQFFGPGTRLTVL.

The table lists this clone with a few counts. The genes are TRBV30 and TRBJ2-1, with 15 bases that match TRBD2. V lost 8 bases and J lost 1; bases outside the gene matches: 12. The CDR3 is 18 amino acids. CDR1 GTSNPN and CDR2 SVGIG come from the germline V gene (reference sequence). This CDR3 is CAMDTGTSGRKSYNEQFF. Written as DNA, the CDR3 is TGTGCCATGGACACCGGGACTAGCGGGAGGAAGTCCTACAATGAGCAGTTCTTC.

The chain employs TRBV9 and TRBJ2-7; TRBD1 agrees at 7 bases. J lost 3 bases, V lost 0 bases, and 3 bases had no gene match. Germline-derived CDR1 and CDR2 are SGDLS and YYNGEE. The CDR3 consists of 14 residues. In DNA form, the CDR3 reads TGTGCCAGCAGCGTAGATCCAGGGGGCTACGAGCAGTACTTC. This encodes CASSVDPGGYEQYF.

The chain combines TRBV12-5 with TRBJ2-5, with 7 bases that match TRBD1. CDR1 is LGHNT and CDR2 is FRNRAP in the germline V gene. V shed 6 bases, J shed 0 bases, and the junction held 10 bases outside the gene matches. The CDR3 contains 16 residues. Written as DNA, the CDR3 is TGTGCTAGTGGGCCGGGACAGTCAGGGTACCAAGAGACCCAGTACTTC. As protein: CASGPGQSGYQETQYF.

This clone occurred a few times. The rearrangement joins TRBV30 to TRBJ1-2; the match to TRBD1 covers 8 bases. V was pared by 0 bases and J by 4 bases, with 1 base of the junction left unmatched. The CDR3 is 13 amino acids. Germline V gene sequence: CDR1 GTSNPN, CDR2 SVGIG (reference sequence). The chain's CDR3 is CAWSVGTGYGYTF. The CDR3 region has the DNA TGTGCCTGGAGTGTTGGGACAGGCTATGGCTACACCTTC.

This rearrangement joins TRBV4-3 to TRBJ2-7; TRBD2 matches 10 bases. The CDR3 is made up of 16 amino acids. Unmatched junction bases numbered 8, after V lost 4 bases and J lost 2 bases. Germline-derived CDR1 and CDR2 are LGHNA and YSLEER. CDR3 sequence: CASSPLAGVNPYEQYF. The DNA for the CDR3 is TGCGCCAGCAGCCCGCTAGCGGGAGTTAATCCCTACGAGCAGTACTTC.

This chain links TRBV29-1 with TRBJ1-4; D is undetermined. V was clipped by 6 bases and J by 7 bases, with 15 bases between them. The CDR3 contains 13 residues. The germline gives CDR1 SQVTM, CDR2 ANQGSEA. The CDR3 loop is CSVERSGGEKLFF. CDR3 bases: TGCAGCGTGGAGAGGTCGGGAGGTGAAAAACTGTTTTTT.

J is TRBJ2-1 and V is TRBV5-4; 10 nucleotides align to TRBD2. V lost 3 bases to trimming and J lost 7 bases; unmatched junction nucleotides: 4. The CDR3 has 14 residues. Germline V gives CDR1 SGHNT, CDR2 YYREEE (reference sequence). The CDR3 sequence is CASSSGTSVNEQFF. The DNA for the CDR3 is TGTGCCAGCAGCTCTGGGACTAGCGTGAATGAGCAGTTCTTC.

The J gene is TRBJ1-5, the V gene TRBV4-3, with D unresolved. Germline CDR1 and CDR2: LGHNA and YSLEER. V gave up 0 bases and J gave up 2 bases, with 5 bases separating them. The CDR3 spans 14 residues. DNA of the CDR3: TGCGCCAGCAGCCAAGATCGGGGCAATCAGCCCCAGCATTTT. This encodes CASSQDRGNQPQHF.

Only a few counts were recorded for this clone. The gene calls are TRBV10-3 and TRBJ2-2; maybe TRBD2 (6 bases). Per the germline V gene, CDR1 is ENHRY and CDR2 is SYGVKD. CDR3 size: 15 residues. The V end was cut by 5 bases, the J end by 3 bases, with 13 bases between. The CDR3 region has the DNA TGTGCCATCAGTATGCAGGAGGGAGACACCGGGGAGCTGTTTTTT. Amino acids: CAISMQEGDTGELFF.

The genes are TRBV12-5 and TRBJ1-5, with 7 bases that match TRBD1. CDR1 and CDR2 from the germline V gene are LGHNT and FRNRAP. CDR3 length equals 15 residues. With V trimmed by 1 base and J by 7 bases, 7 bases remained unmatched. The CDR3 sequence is CASGLGQGVWQPQHF. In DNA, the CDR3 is TGTGCTAGTGGTTTGGGACAGGGCGTTTGGCAGCCCCAGCATTTT.

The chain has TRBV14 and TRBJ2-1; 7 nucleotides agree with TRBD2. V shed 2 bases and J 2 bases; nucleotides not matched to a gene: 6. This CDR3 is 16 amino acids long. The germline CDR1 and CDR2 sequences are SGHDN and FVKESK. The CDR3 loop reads CASSQRGGTTYNEQFF. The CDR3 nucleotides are TGTGCCAGCAGCCAAAGGGGAGGGACGACCTACAATGAGCAGTTCTTC.

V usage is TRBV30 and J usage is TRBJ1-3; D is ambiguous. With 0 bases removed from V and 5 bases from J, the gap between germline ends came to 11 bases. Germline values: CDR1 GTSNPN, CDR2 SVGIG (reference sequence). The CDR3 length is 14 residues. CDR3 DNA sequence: TGTGCCTGGAGTGTACTGGACGGACGAAACACCATATATTTT. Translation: CAWSVLDGRNTIYF.